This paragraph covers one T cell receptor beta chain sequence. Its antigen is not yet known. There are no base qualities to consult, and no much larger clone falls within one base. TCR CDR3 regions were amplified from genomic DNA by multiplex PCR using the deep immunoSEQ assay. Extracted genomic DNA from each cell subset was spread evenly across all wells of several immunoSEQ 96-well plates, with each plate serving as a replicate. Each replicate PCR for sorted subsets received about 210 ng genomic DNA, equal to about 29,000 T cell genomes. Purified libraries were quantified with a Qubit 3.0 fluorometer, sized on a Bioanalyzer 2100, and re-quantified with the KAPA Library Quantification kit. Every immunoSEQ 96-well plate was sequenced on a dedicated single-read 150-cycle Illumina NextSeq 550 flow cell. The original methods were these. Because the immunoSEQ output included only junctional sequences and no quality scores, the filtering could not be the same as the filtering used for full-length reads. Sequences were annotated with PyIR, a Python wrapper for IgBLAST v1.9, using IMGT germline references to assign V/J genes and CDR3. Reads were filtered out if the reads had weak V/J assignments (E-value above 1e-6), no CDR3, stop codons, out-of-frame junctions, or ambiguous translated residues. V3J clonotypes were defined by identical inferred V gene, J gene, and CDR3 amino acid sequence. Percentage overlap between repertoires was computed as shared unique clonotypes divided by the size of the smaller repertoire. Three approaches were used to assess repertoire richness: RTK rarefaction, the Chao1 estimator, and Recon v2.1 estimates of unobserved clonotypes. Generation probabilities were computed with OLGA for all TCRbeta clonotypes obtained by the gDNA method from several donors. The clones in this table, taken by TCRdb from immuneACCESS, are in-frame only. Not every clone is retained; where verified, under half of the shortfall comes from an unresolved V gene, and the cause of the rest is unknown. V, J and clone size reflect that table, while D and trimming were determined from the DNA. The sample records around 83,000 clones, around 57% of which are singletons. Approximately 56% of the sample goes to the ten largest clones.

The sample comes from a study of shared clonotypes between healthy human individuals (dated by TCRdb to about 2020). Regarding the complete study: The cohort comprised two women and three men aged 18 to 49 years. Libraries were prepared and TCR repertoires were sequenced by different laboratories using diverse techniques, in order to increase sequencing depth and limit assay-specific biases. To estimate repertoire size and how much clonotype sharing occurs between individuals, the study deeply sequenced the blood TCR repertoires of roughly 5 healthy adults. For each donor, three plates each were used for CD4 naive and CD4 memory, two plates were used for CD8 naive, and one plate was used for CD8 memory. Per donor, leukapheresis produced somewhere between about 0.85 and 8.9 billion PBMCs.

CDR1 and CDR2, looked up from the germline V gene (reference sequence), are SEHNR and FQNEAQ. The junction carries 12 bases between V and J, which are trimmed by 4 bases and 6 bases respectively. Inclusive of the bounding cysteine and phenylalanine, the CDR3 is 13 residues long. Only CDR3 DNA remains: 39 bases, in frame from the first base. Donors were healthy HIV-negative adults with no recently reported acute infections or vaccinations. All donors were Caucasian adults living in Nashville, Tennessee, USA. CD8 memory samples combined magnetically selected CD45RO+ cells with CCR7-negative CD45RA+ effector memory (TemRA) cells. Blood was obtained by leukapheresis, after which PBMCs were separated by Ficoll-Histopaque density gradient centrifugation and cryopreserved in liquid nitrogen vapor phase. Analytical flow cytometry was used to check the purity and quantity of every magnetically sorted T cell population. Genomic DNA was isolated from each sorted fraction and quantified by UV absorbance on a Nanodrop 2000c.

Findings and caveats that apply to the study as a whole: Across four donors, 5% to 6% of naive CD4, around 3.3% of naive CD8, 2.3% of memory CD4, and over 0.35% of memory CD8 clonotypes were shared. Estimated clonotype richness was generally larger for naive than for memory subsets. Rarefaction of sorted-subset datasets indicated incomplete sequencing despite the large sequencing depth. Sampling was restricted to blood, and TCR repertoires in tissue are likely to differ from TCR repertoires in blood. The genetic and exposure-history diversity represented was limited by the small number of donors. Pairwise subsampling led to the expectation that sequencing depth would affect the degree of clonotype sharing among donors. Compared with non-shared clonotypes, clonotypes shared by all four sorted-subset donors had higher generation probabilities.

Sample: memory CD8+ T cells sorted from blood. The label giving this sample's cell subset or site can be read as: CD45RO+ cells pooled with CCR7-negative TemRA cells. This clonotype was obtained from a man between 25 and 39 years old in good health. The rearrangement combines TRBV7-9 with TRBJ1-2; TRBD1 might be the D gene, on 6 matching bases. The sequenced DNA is TGTGCCAGCAGCTCCGCGGGGGCTGATGGCTACACCTTC. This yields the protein CASSSAGADGYTF.